The sequence of this T cell receptor (beta chain) was determined in a study of shared clonotypes between healthy human individuals. Study background: Each donor had three CD4 naive, three CD4 memory, two CD8 naive and one CD8 memory plate. Study-wide results and limits: Estimated richness values were generally larger in naive subsets than in memory subsets. Some clonotypes were shared by all four sorted-subset donors, while others were not shared. The non-shared ones had lower generation probabilities than the shared ones.

There are 18 residues in the CDR3. The germline CDR1 and CDR2 sequences are MNHNS and SASEGT. V was clipped by 0 bases and J by 8 bases; unmatched bases: 13. Method: immunoSEQ multiplex PCR; TCRdb's copy keeps in-frame clones and lacks some. The table includes around 700,000 clones, around 74% detected once. Details on this clone: The antigen is undetermined.

Sequencing was performed on memory CD4+ T cells sorted from blood. Noted subset: CD45RA-negative fraction. This rearrangement joins TRBV6-1 to TRBJ2-1; 10 bases agree with TRBD2. The TCR was taken from a woman aged 30 to 39 in good health. The CDR3 protein is CASSEALASGSVMYEQFF. DNA for the CDR3: TGTGCCAGCAGTGAAGCGTTGGCTAGCGGGAGTGTCATGTATGAGCAGTTCTTC.